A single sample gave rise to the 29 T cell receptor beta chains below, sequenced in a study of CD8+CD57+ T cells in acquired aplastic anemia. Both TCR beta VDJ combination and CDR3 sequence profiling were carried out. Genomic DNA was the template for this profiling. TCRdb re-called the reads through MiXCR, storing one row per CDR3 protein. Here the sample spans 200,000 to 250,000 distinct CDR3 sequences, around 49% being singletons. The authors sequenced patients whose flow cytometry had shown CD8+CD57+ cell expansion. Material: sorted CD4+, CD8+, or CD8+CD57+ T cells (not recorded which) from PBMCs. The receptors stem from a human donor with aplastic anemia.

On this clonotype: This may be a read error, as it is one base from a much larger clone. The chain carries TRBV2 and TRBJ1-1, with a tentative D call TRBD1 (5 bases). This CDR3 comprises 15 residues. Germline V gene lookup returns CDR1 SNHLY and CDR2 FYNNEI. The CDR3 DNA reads TGTGCCAGCAGTGCGCGGACACCTTCGAACACTGGAGCTTTCTTT. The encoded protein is CASSARTPSNTGAFF.

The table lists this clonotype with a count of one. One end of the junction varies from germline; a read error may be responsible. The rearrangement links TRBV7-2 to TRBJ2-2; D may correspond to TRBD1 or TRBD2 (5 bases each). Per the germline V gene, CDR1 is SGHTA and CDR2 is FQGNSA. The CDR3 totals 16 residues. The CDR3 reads CACSSPGPGDTGELFF. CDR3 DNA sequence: TGTGCCTGCAGCTCCCCGGGACCCGGGGACACCGGGGAGCTGTTTTTT.

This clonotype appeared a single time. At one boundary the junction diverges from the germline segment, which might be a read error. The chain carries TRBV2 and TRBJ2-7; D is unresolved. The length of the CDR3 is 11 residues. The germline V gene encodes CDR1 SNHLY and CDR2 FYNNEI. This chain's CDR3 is CARSYLGEQYF. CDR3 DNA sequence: TGTGCCCGCAGTTACCTTGGGGAGCAGTACTTC.

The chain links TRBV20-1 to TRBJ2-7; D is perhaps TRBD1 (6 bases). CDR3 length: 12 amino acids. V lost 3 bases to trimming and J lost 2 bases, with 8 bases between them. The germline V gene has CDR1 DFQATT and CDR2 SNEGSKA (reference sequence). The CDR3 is CSARDRTYEQYF. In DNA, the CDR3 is TGCAGTGCTAGGGACAGAACCTACGAGCAGTACTTC.

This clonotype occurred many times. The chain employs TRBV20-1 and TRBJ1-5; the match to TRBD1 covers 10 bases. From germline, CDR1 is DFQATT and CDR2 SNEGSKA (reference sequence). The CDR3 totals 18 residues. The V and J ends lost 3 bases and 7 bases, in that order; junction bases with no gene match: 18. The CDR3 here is CSASQPPLPTGGGQPQHF. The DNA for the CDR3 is TGCAGTGCTAGCCAGCCCCCACTACCGACAGGGGGCGGCCAGCCCCAGCATTTT.

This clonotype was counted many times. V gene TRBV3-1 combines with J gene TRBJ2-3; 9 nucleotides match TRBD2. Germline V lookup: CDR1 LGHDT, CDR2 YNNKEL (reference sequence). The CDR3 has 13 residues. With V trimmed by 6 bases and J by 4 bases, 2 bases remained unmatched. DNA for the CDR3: TGTGCCAGCAGGGCGGGGGGGCCAGATACGCAGTATTTT. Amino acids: CASRAGGPDTQYF.

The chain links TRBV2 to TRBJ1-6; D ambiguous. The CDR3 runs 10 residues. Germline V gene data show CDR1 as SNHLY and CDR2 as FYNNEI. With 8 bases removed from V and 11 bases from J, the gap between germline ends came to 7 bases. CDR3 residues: CASLKPPLHF. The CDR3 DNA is TGTGCCAGCTTAAAACCACCCCTCCACTTT.

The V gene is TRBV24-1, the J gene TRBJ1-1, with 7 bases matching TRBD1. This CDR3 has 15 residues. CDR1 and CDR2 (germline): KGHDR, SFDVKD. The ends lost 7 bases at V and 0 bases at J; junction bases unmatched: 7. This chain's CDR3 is CATRPGQTMNTEAFF. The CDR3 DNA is TGTGCCACCAGGCCGGGACAGACAATGAACACTGAAGCTTTCTTT.

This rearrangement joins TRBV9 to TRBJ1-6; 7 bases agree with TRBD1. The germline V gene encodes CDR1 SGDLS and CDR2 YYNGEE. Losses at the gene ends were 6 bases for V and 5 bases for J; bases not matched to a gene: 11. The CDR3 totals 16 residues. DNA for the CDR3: TGTGCCAGCAAGCGCCAGGGGACAGCGAATAATTCACCCCTCCACTTT. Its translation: CASKRQGTANNSPLHF.

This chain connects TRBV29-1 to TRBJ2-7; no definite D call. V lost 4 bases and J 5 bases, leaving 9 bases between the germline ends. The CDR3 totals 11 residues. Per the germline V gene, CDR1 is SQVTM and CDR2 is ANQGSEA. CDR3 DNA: TGCAGCGTTGGGCCCTTTGACGAGCAGTACTTC. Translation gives CSVGPFDEQYF.

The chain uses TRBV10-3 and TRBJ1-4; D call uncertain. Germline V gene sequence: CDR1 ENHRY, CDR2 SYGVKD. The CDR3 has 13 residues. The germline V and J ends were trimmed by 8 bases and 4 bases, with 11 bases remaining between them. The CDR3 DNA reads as TGTGCCATCCGTAGCGGGAGTAATGAAAAACTGTTTTTT. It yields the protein CAIRSGSNEKLFF.

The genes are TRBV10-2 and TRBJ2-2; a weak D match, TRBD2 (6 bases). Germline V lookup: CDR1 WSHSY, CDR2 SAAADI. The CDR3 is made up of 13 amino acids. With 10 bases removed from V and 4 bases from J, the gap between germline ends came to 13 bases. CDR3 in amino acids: CAISTGATGELFF. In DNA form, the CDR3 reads TGCGCCATCTCGACGGGAGCCACCGGGGAGCTGTTTTTT.

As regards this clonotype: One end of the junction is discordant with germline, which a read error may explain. The CDR3 DNA follows: TGTGCCGCCAGCAGTGAGGCGGCCTCTGGGGCCAACGTCCTGACTTTC. Amino acid sequence: CAASSEAASGANVLTF. J is TRBJ2-6 and V is TRBV15; D ambiguous. The CDR3 extends over 16 amino acids. Germline CDR1 reads LNHNV; CDR2 reads YYDKDF (reference sequence).

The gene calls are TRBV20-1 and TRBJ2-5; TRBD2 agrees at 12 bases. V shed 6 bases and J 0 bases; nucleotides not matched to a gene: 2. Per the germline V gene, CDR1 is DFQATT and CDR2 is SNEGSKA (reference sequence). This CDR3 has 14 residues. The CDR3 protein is CSARTSGNQETQYF. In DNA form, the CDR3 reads TGCAGTGCGAGGACTAGCGGGAACCAAGAGACCCAGTACTTC.

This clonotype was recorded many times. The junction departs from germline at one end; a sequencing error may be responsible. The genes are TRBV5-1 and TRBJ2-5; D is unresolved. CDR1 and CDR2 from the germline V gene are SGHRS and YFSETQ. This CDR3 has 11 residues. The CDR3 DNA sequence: TGTGCCAGCTCACTCAAAGAGACCCAGTACTTC. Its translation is CASSLKETQYF.

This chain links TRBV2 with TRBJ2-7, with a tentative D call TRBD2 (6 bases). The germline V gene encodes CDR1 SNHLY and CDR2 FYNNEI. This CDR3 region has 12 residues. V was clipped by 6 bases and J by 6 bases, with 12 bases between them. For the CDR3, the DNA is TGTGCCAGCAGCCCGGAGGGGACCGAGCAGTACTTC. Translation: CASSPEGTEQYF. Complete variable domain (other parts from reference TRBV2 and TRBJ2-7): EPEVTQTPSHQVTQMGQEVILRCVPISNHLYFYWYRQILGQKVEFLVSFYNNEISEKSEIFDDQFSVERPDGSNFTLKIRSTKLEDSAMYFCASSPEGTEQYFGPGTRLTVT.

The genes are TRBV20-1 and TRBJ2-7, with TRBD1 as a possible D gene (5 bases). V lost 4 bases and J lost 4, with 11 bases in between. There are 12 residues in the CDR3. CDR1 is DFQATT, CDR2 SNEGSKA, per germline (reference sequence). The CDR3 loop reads CSAIDSLYEQYF. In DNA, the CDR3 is TGCAGTGCTATCGACAGTCTTTACGAGCAGTACTTC.

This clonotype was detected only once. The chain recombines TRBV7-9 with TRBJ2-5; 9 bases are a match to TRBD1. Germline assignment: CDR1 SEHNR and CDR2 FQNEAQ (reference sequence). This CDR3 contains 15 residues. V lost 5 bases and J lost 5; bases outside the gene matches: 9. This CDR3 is CASSAKQGAGETQYF. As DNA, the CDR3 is TGTGCCAGCAGCGCGAAACAGGGGGCGGGGGAGACCCAGTACTTC.

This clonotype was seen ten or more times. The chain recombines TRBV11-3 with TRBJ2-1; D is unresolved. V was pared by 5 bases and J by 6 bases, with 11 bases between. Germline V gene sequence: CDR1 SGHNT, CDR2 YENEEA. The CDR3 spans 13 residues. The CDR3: CASSKTSANEQFF. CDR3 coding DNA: TGTGCCAGCAGCAAGACCTCCGCCAATGAGCAGTTCTTC.

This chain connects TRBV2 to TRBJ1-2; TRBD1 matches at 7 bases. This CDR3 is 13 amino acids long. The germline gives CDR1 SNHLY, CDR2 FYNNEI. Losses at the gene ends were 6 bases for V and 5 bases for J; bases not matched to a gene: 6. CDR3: CASRETGTYGYTF. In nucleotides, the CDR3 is TGTGCCAGCAGGGAGACAGGGACATATGGCTACACCTTC.

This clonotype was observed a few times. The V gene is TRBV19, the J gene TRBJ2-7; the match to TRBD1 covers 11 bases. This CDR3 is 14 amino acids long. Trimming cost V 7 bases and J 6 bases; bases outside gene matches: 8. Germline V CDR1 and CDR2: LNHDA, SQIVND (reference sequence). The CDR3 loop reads CASNPGQGGVEQYF. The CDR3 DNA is TGTGCCAGTAATCCGGGACAGGGGGGCGTCGAGCAGTACTTC.

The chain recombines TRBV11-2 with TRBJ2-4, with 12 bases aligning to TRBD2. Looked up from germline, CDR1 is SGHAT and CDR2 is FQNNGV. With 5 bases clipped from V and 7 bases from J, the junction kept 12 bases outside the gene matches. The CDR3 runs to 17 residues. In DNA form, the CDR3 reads TGTGCCAGCAGCCTTCGGACTAGCGGGGAGAATACTAACATTCAGTACTTC. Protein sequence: CASSLRTSGENTNIQYF.

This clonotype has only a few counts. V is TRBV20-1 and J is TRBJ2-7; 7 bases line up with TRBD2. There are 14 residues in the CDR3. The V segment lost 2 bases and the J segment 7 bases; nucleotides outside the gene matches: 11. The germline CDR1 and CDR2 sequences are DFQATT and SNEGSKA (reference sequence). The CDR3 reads CSARLAGTTEEQYF. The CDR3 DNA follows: TGCAGTGCTAGATTGGCGGGGACTACGGAGGAGCAGTACTTC.

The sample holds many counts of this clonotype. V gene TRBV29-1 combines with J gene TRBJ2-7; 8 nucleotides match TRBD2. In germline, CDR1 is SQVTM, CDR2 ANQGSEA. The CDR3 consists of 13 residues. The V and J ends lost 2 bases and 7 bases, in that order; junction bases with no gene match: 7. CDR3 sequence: CSVEPHGGEEQYF. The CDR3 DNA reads TGCAGCGTTGAACCGCACGGGGGGGAGGAGCAGTACTTC.

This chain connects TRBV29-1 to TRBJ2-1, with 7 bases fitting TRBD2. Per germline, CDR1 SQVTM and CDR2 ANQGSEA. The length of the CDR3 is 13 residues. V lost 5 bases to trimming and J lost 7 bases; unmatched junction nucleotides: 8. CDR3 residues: CSVPGRSGNEQFF. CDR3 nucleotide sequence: TGCAGCGTTCCCGGGAGGTCTGGGAATGAGCAGTTCTTC.

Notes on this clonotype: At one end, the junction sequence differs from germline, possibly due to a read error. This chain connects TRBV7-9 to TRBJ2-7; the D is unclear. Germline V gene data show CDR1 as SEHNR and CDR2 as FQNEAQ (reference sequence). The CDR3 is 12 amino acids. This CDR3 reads CASSLENRLWDF. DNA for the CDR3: TGTGCCAGCAGCTTGGAGAATAGGTTGTGGGACTTC.

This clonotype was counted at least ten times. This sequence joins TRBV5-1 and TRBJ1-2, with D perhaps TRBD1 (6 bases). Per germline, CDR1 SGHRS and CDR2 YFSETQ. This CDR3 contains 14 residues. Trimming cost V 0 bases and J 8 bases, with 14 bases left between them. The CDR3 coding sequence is TGCGCCAGCAGCTTGGAACGGGGGGCAAAAGGCTACACCTTC. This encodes CASSLERGAKGYTF.

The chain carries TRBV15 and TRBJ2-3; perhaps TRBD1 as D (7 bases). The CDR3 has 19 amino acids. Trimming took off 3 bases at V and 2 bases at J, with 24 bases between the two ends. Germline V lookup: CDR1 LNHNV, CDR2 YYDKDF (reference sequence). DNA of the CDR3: TGTGCCACCAGCAGCTCCGGGGGCGGGACAGCGGTCCTCACAGATACGCAGTATTTT. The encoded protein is CATSSSGGGTAVLTDTQYF.

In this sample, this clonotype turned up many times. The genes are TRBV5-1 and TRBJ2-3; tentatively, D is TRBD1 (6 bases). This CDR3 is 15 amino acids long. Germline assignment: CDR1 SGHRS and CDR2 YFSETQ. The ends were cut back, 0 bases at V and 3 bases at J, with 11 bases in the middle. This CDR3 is CASSLDGGRTDTQYF. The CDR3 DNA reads TGCGCCAGCAGCTTGGATGGGGGCCGAACAGATACGCAGTATTTT.